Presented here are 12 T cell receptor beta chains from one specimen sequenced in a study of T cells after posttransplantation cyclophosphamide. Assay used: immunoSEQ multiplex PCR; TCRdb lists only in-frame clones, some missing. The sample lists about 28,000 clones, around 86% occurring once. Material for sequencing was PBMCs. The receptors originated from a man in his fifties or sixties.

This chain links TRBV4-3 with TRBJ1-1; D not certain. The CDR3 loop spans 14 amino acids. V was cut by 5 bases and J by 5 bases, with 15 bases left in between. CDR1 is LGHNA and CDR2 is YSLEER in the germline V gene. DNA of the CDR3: TGCGCCAGCAGCTACTCGTGGAGAGTAACTGAAGCTTTCTTT. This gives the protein CASSYSWRVTEAFF.

This CDR3 reads CASSQDEAVGLTKLFF. CDR3 nucleotides: TGCGCCAGCAGCCAAGACGAGGCGGTAGGATTGACGAAACTGTTTTTT. V and J are TRBV4-1 and TRBJ1-4; D remains unclear. The length of the CDR3 is 16 residues. The germline V gene encodes CDR1 MGHRA and CDR2 YSYEKL. Trimming removed 0 bases from V and 11 bases from J, with 19 bases in between.

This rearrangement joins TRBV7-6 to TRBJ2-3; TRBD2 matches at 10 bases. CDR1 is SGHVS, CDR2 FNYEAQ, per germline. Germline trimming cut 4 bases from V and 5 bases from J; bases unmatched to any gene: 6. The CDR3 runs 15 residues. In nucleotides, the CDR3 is TGTGCCAGCAGCTCTGGTCTAGCGGGGGAAGATACGCAGTATTTT. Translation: CASSSGLAGEDTQYF.

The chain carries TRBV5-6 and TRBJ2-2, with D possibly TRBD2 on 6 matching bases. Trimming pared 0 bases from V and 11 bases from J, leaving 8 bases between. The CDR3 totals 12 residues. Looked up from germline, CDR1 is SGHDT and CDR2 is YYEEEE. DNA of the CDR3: TGTGCCAGCAGCTTGGTCGGGGGAGAGCTGTTTTTT. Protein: CASSLVGGELFF.

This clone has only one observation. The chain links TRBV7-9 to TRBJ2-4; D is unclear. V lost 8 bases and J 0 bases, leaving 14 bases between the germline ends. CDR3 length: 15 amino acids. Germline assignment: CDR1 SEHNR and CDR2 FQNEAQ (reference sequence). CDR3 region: CASGPGLIAKNIQYF. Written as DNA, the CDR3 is TGTGCCAGCGGTCCAGGATTAATAGCCAAAAACATTCAGTACTTC.

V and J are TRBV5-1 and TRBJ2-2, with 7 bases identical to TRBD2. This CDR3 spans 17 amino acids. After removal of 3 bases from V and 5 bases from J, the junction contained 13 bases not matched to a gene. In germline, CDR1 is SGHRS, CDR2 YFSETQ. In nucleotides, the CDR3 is TGCGCCAGCAGCTCCAATGGCGGGAGTGTTAGGACCGGGGAGCTGTTTTTT. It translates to CASSSNGGSVRTGELFF.

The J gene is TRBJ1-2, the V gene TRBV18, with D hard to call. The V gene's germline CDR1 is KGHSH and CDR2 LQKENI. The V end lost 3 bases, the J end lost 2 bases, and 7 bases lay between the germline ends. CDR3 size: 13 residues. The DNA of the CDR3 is TGTGCCAGCTCACCGTCAAGCAACTATGGCTACACCTTC. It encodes CASSPSSNYGYTF.

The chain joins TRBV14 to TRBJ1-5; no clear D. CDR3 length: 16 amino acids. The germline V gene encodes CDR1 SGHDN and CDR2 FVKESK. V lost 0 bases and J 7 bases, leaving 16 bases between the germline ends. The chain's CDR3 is CASSQDRSLASQPQHF. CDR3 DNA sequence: TGTGCCAGCAGCCAAGATCGGAGCCTGGCATCACAGCCCCAGCATTTT.

Written as DNA, the CDR3 is TGTGCCAGCAGCTCCTCCGGGACAGGGAGAAATGAGCAGTTCTTC. Residues: CASSSSGTGRNEQFF. The rearrangement joins TRBV7-9 to TRBJ2-1, with 9 bases fitting TRBD1. This CDR3 has 15 residues. Germline assignment: CDR1 SEHNR and CDR2 FQNEAQ (reference sequence). The ends lost 4 bases at V and 7 bases at J; junction bases unmatched: 8.

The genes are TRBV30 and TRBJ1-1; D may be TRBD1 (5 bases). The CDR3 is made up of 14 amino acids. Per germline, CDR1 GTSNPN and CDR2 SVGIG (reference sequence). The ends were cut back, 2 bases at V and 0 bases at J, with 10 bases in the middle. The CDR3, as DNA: TGTGCCTGGAGTAAAGGGGCCTTGAACACTGAAGCTTTCTTT. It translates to CAWSKGALNTEAFF.

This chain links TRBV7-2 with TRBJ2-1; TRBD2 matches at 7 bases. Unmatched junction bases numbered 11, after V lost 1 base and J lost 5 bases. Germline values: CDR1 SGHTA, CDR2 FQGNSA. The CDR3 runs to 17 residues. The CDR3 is CASSLGSGGLKDNEQFF. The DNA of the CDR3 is TGTGCCAGCAGCTTAGGTTCCGGGGGACTAAAAGACAATGAGCAGTTCTTC.

The CDR3, as DNA: TGTGCCAGTAGTAACGACAGGGGCACCTACAATGAGCAGTTCTTC. As protein: CASSNDRGTYNEQFF. The chain couples TRBV19 to TRBJ2-1; 8 bases line up with TRBD1. CDR3 length: 15 residues. The V segment lost 4 bases and the J segment 2 bases; nucleotides outside the gene matches: 4. In germline, CDR1 is LNHDA, CDR2 SQIVND (reference sequence).